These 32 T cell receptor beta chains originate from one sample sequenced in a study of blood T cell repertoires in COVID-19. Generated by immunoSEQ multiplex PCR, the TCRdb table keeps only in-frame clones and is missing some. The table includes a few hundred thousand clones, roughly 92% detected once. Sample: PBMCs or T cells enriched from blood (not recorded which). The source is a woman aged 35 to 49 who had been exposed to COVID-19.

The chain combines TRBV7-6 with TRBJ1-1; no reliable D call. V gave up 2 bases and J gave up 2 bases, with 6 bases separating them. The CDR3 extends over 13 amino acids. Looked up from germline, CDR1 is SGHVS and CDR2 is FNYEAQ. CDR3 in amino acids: CASSLTENTEAFF. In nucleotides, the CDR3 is TGTGCCAGCAGCTTAACAGAAAACACTGAAGCTTTCTTT.

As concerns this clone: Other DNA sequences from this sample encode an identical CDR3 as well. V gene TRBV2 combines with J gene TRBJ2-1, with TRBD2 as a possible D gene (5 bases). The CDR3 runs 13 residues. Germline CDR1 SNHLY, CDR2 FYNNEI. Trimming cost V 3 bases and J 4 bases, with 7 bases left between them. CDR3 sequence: CASSELAYNEQFF. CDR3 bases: TGTGCCAGCAGTGAGCTAGCATACAATGAGCAGTTCTTC.

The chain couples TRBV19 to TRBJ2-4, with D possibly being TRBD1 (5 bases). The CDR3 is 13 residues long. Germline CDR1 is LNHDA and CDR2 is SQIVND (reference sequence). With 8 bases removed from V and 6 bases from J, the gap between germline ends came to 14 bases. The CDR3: CASGDSRVNIQYF. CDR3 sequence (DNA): TGTGCCAGTGGTGACAGTCGGGTAAACATTCAGTACTTC.

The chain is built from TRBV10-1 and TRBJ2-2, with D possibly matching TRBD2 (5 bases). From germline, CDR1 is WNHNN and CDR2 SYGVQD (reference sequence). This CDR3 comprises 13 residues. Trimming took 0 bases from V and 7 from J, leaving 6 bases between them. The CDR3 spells CASSESRVGELFF. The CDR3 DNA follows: TGCGCCAGCAGTGAGTCGCGGGTCGGGGAGCTGTTTTTT.

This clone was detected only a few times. In DNA form, the CDR3 reads TGTGCCAGCAGCCCTTGGCAGGGGATGCAGCCCCAGCATTTT. Protein sequence: CASSPWQGMQPQHF. The V gene is TRBV27, the J gene TRBJ1-5; the D gene is possibly TRBD1 (6 bases). This CDR3 is built from 14 residues. Trimming stripped 6 bases from V and 7 bases from J, with 16 bases between. Per germline, CDR1 MNHEY and CDR2 SMNVEV (reference sequence).

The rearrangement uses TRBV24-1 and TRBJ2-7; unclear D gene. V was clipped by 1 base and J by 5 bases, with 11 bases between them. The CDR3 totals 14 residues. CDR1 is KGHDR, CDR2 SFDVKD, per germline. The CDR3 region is CATSDFGSAHEQYF. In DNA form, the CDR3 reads TGTGCCACCAGTGATTTCGGCAGCGCCCACGAGCAGTACTTC.

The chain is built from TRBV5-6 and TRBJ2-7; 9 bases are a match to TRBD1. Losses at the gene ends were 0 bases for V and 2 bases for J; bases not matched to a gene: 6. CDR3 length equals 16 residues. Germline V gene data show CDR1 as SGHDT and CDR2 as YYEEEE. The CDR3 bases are TGTGCCAGCAGCTTGGTAGGGACAGGGAAAACCTACGAGCAGTACTTC. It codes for CASSLVGTGKTYEQYF.

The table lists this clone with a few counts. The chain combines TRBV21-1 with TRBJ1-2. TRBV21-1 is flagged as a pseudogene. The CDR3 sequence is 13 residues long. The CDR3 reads CASSKEAIYGYTF. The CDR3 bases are TGTGCCAGCAGCAAGGAGGCCATCTATGGCTACACCTTC.

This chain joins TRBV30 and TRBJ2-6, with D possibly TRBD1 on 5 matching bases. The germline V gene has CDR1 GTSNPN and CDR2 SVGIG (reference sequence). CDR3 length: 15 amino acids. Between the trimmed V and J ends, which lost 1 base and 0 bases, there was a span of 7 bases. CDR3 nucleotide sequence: TGTGCCTGGAGTGGACAGTTCTCTGGGGCCAACGTCCTGACTTTC. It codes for CAWSGQFSGANVLTF. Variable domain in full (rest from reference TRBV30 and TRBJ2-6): SQTIHQWPATLVQPVGSPLSLECTVEGTSNPNLYWYRQAAGRGLQLLFYSVGIGQISSEVPQNLSASRPQDRQFILSSKKLLLSDSGFYLCAWSGQFSGANVLTFGAGSRLTVL.

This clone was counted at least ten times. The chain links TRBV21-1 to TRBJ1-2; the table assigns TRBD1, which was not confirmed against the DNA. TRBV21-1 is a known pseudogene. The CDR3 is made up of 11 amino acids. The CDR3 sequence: CASRGQGRYTF. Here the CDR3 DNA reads TGTGCCAGCAGGGGACAGGGGCGATACACCTTC.

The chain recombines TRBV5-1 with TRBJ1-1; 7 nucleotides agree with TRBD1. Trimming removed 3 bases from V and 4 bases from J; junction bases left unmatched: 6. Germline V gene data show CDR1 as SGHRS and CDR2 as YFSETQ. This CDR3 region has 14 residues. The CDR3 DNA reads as TGCGCCAGCAGCTCGGGACAGTCAAGCACTGAAGCTTTCTTT. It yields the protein CASSSGQSSTEAFF.

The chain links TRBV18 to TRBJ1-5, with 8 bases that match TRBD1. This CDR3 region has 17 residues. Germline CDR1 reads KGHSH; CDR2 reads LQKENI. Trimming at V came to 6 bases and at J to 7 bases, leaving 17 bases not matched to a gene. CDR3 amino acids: CASSQLRGAGGEQPQHF. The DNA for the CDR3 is TGTGCCAGCTCTCAACTCCGCGGGGCAGGGGGCGAGCAGCCCCAGCATTTT.

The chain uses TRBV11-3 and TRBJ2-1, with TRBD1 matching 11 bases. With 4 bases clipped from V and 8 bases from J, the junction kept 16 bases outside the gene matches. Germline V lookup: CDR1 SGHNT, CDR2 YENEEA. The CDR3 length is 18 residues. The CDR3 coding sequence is TGTGCCAGCAGCTATTCAAGGACCGGGACAGGGGGGGTCGATGAGCAGTTCTTC. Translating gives CASSYSRTGTGGVDEQFF.

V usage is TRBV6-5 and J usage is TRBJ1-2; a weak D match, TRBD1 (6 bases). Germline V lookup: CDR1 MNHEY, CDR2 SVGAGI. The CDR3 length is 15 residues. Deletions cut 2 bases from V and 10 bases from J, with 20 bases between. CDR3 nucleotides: TGTGCCAGCAGTTACCCCGAAGGGGGTGTAATTGTCTACACCTTC. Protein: CASSYPEGGVIVYTF.

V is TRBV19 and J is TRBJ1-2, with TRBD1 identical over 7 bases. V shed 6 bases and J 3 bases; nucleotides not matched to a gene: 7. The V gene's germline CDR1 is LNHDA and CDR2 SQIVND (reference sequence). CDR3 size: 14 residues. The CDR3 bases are TGTGCCAGTAGGGGGACAGCGAATCACTATGGCTACACCTTC. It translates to CASRGTANHYGYTF.

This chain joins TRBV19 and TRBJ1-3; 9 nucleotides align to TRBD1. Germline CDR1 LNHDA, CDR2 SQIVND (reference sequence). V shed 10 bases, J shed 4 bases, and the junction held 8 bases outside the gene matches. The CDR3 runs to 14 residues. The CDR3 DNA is TGTGCCACCTTCGCGACAGGGGGAGGAAACACCATATATTTT. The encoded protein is CATFATGGGNTIYF.

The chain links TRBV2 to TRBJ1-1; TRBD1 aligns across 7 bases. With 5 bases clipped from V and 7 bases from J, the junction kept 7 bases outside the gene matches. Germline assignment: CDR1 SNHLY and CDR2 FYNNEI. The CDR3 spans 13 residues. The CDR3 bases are TGTGCCAGCAGTACCTCGGGACAGATTGAAGCTTTCTTT. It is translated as CASSTSGQIEAFF.

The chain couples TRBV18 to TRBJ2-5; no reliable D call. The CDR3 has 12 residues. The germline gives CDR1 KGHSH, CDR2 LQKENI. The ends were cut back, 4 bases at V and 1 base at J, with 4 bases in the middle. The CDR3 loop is CASSLFQETQYF. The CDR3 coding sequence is TGTGCCAGCTCACTCTTCCAAGAGACCCAGTACTTC. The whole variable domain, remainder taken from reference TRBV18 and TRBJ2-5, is NAGVMQNPRHLVRRRGQEARLRCSPMKGHSHVYWYRQLPEEGLKFMVYLQKENIIDESGMPKERFSAEFPKEGPSILRIQQVVRGDSAAYFCASSLFQETQYFGPGTRLLVL.

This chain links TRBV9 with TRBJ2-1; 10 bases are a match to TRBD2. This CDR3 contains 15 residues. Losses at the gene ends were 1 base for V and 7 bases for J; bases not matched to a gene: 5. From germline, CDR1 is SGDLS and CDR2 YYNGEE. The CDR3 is CASSVSGGAWNEQFF. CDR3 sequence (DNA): TGTGCCAGCAGCGTAAGCGGGGGGGCGTGGAATGAGCAGTTCTTC.

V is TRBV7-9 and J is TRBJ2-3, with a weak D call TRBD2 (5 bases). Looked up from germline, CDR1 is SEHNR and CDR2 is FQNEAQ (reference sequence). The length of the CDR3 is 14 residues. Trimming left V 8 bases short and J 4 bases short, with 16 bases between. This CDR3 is CASDYSLAPDTQYF. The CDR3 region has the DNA TGTGCCAGCGACTATTCCTTAGCGCCAGATACGCAGTATTTT.

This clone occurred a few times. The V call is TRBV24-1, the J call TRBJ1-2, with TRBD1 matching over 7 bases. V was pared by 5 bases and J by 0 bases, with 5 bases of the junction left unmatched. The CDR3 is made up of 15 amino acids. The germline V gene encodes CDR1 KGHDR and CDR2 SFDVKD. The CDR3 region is CATSASTGSNYGYTF. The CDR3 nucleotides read TGTGCCACCAGTGCCTCGACAGGGTCTAACTATGGCTACACCTTC.

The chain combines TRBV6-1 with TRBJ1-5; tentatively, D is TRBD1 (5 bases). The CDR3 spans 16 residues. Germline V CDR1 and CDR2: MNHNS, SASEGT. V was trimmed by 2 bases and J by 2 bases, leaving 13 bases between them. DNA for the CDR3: TGTGCCAGCAGTGAACCATCGGGGGGTGGCAATCAGCCCCAGCATTTT. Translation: CASSEPSGGGNQPQHF.

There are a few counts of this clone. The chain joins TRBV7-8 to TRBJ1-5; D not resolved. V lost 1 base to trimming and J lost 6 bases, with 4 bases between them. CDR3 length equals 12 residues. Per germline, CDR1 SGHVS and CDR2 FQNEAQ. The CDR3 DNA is TGTGCCAGCAGCTTAGGAGGTCAGCCCCAGCATTTT. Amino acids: CASSLGGQPQHF. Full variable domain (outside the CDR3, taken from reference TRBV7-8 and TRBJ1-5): GAGVSQSPRYKVAKRGQDVALRCDPISGHVSLFWYQQALGQGPEFLTYFQNEAQLDKSGLPSDRFFAERPEGSVSTLKIQRTQQEDSAVYLCASSLGGQPQHFGDGTRLSIL.

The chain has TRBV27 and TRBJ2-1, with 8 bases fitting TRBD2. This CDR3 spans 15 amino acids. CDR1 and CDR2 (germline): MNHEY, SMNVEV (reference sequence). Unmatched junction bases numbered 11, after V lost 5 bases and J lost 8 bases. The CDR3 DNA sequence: TGTGCCAGCAGTCAGCGGGAGAAGGTTTACGATGAGCAGTTCTTC. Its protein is CASSQREKVYDEQFF.

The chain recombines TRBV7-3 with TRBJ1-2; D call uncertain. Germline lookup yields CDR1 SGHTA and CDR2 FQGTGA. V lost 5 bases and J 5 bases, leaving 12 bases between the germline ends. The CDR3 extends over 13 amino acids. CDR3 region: CASSPSTGYGYTF. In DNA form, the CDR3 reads TGTGCCAGCAGCCCCTCGACGGGGTATGGCTACACCTTC.

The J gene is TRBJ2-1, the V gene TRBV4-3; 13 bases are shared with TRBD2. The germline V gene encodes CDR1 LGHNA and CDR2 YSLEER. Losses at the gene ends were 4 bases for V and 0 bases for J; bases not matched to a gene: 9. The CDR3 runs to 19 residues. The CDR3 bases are TGCGCCAGCAGCCCGCGACTAGCGGGAGGCCTAAGCTCCTACAATGAGCAGTTCTTC. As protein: CASSPRLAGGLSSYNEQFF.

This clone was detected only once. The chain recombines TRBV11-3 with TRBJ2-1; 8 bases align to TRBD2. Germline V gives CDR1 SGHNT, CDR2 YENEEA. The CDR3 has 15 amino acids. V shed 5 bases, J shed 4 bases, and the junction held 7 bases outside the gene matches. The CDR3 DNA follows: TGTGCCAGCAGCCCCCGTGGCGGGGGGTACAATGAGCAGTTCTTC. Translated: CASSPRGGGYNEQFF.

For the CDR3, the DNA is TGTGCCAGCAGCCACAGGGGTAGCAATCAGCCCCAGCATTTT. It yields the protein CASSHRGSNQPQHF. This chain connects TRBV6-5 to TRBJ1-5; 7 positions agree with TRBD1. Germline CDR1 and CDR2: MNHEY and SVGAGI. V lost 6 bases, J lost 0 bases, and 2 bases stayed unmatched. The CDR3 spans 14 residues.

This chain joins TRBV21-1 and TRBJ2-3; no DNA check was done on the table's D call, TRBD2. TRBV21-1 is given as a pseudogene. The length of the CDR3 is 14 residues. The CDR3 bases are TGTGCCAGCCCTACTACCCGGGGTGCAGATACGCAGTATTTT. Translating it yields CASPTTRGADTQYF.

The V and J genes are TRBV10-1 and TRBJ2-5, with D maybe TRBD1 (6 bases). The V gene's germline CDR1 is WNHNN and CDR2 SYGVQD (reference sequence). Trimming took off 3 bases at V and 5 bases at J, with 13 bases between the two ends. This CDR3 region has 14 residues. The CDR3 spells CASSDHRVRETQYF. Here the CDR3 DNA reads TGCGCCAGCAGTGACCACAGGGTGAGGGAGACCCAGTACTTC.

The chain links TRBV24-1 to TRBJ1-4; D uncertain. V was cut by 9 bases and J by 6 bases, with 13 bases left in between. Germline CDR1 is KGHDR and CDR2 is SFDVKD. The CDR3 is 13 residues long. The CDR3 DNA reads TGTGCCACCCAGCGGGGAGTTGATGAAAAACTGTTTTTT. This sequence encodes CATQRGVDEKLFF.

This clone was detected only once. The CDR3 DNA sequence: TGTGCCAGCAGCTTACCCCAAGCCACGAGAGGGACTGAAGCTTTCTTT. It encodes CASSLPQATRGTEAFF. The rearrangement uses TRBV13 and TRBJ1-1; no clear D gene. The V end lost 2 bases, the J end lost 5 bases, and 18 bases lay between the germline ends. This CDR3 contains 16 residues. Germline V gives CDR1 PRHDT, CDR2 FYEKMQ (reference sequence).